The clone carrying this TCR beta chain was detected once. Its target is not known. This CDR3 has 16 residues. With 0 bases removed from V and 3 bases from J, the gap between germline ends came to 11 bases. Germline-derived CDR1 and CDR2 are MNHEY and SVGAGI. Data came from immunoSEQ multiplex PCR; TCRdb stores just in-frame clones and leaves some out. The sample yields 400,000 or so clones, around nine tenths seen once. This sample was included in a study of Ad26.COV2.S vaccination and SARS-CoV-2 variants. Study-level findings and limits: Possibly, TCR breadth and depth analyses underestimated total T cell responses.

Sample treatment: around 19 received Ad26.COV2.S at low or high dose, single or two shots; 5 received placebo; per-sample allocation not given. On day 63 after the first injection, vaccine and placebo recipients gave samples. The source of this sequence is a person aged 18-65 years who received the Ad26.COV2.S COVID-19 vaccine or a placebo. The chain employs TRBV6-5 and TRBJ2-2; a possible D gene is TRBD2 (6 bases). Specimen: peripheral blood, collected in a trial of Ad26.COV2.S vaccine versus placebo. CDR3 amino acids: CASSYSVGTHTGELFF. DNA for the CDR3: TGTGCCAGCAGTTACTCGGTCGGGACTCACACCGGGGAGCTGTTTTTT.